Listed below are T cell receptor beta chains from one sample, sequenced in a study of shared clonotypes between healthy human individuals. Libraries were prepared by immunoSEQ multiplex PCR; TCRdb keeps only in-frame clonotypes and omits some of them. The data hold some 650,000 clones, with around 97% observed a single time. Sequencing used naive CD4+ T cells sorted from blood. Receptors were obtained from a woman in her 30s in good health. The CDR3 runs from the conserved cysteine through the conserved F or W. Each record gives: CDR3 protein, CDR3 DNA, clone size, D gene, J gene, V gene. D genes are given only for firm matches. Not every row has a clone size; where given, it reads once, few, many or a size class.

cdr3_aa: CSAGQVEGTQYF
cdr3_nt: TGCAGCGCGGGACAGGTCGAAGGGACCCAGTACTTC
clone_size: .
d_call: TRBD1
j_call: TRBJ2-5
v_call: TRBV29-1

cdr3_aa: CAWKQAQEGTQYF
cdr3_nt: TGTGCCTGGAAGCAGGCCCAAGAGGGGACCCAGTACTTC
clone_size: .
d_call: .
j_call: TRBJ2-5
v_call: TRBV30

cdr3_aa: CASSLRGPYNEQFF
cdr3_nt: TGTGCCAGTAGTCTCAGGGGACCCTACAATGAGCAGTTCTTC
clone_size: .
d_call: .
j_call: TRBJ2-1
v_call: TRBV19

cdr3_aa: CASSYSTGTAYEQYF
cdr3_nt: TGTGCCAGCAGTTACTCAACCGGGACGGCCTACGAGCAGTACTTC
clone_size: .
d_call: .
j_call: TRBJ2-7
v_call: TRBV6-6

cdr3_aa: CASSDLAGAPSEQFF
cdr3_nt: TGCGCCAGCAGTGACCTAGCGGGAGCCCCATCTGAGCAGTTCTTC
clone_size: .
d_call: TRBD2
j_call: TRBJ2-1
v_call: TRBV10-1

cdr3_aa: CASSLTGGRRTEAFF
cdr3_nt: TGTGCCAGCAGCCTAACGGGGGGGCGCAGGACTGAAGCTTTCTTT
clone_size: .
d_call: .
j_call: TRBJ1-1
v_call: TRBV28

cdr3_aa: CASSDFTRIKQFF
cdr3_nt: TGTGCCAGCAGTGACTTTACTAGAATTAAGCAGTTCTTC
clone_size: .
d_call: .
j_call: TRBJ2-1
v_call: TRBV6-5

cdr3_aa: CASSYDGKSSYEQYF
cdr3_nt: TGTGCCAGCAGTTACGACGGAAAGTCCTCCTACGAGCAGTACTTC
clone_size: once
d_call: .
j_call: TRBJ2-7
v_call: TRBV6-5

cdr3_aa: CASSLPAGVQETQYF
cdr3_nt: TGTGCCAGCAGTTTACCTGCGGGGGTTCAAGAGACCCAGTACTTC
clone_size: .
d_call: TRBD2
j_call: TRBJ2-5
v_call: TRBV28

cdr3_aa: CASSPSDVLRETQYF
cdr3_nt: TGTGCCAGCAGTCCGTCGGACGTGCTTCGAGAGACCCAGTACTTC
clone_size: .
d_call: .
j_call: TRBJ2-5
v_call: TRBV27

cdr3_aa: CASSFLGVAGGYNEQFF
cdr3_nt: TGTGCCAGCAGTTTTCTTGGGGTAGCGGGAGGCTACAATGAGCAGTTCTTC
clone_size: .
d_call: TRBD2
j_call: TRBJ2-1
v_call: TRBV27

cdr3_aa: CASSLGTSGSGEQFF
cdr3_nt: TGTGCCAGCAGCTTGGGTACTAGCGGGAGTGGTGAGCAGTTCTTC
clone_size: .
d_call: TRBD2
j_call: TRBJ2-1
v_call: TRBV5-4

cdr3_aa: CASSVGLAGPRVTYEQYF
cdr3_nt: TGTGCCAGCAGCGTAGGACTAGCGGGACCGAGAGTAACCTACGAGCAGTACTTC
clone_size: .
d_call: TRBD2
j_call: TRBJ2-7
v_call: TRBV9

cdr3_aa: CASSRGGSGANVLTF
cdr3_nt: TGCGCCAGCAGTCGTGGGGGCTCTGGGGCCAACGTCCTGACTTTC
clone_size: .
d_call: .
j_call: TRBJ2-6
v_call: TRBV23-1

cdr3_aa: CATHRVTGELFF
cdr3_nt: TGTGCCACCCACAGGGTCACCGGGGAGCTGTTTTTT
clone_size: .
d_call: .
j_call: TRBJ2-2
v_call: TRBV28

cdr3_aa: CASSLRGRNTEAFF
cdr3_nt: TGTGCCAGCAGCTTAAGGGGCAGGAACACTGAAGCTTTCTTT
clone_size: .
d_call: .
j_call: TRBJ1-1
v_call: TRBV7-9

cdr3_aa: CASSLGRESTGELFF
cdr3_nt: TGTGCCAGCAGCTTAGGACGGGAATCCACCGGGGAGCTGTTTTTT
clone_size: .
d_call: .
j_call: TRBJ2-2
v_call: TRBV7-3

cdr3_aa: CATILGTGGREAFF
cdr3_nt: TGTGCCACCATCTTGGGGACAGGGGGCCGGGAAGCTTTCTTT
clone_size: .
d_call: TRBD1
j_call: TRBJ1-1
v_call: TRBV6-1

cdr3_aa: CSVRQNTEAFF
cdr3_nt: TGCAGCGTTAGGCAGAACACTGAAGCTTTCTTT
clone_size: few
d_call: .
j_call: TRBJ1-1
v_call: TRBV29-1

cdr3_aa: CASRLRTGFASYEQYF
cdr3_nt: TGTGCCAGCAGACTCCGGACAGGGTTCGCATCCTACGAGCAGTACTTC
clone_size: .
d_call: TRBD1
j_call: TRBJ2-7
v_call: TRBV7-2

cdr3_aa: CASSPDREFGGPLHF
cdr3_nt: TGTGCCAGCAGCCCGGACCGGGAGTTCGGAGGGCCCCTCCACTTT
clone_size: .
d_call: .
j_call: TRBJ1-6
v_call: TRBV5-6

cdr3_aa: CASSLVLSGISSYEQYF
cdr3_nt: TGTGCCAGCAGCTTAGTACTTAGCGGGATTAGCTCCTACGAGCAGTACTTC
clone_size: .
d_call: TRBD2
j_call: TRBJ2-7
v_call: TRBV7-1

cdr3_aa: CSVALQTNTGELFF
cdr3_nt: TGCAGCGTTGCGTTGCAGACGAACACCGGGGAGCTGTTTTTT
clone_size: .
d_call: .
j_call: TRBJ2-2
v_call: TRBV29-1

cdr3_aa: CASSRTSYLYEQYF
cdr3_nt: TGTGCCAGTAGTCGGACTAGCTATCTTTACGAGCAGTACTTC
clone_size: .
d_call: TRBD2
j_call: TRBJ2-7
v_call: TRBV19

cdr3_aa: CASSKAGGIVAEQFF
cdr3_nt: TGTGCCAGCAGTAAAGCGGGGGGAATAGTGGCTGAGCAGTTCTTC
clone_size: once
d_call: TRBD2
j_call: TRBJ2-1
v_call: TRBV9

cdr3_aa: CASSPPGLAELTGELFF
cdr3_nt: TGTGCCAGCTCACCACCGGGACTAGCGGAACTCACCGGGGAGCTGTTTTTT
clone_size: .
d_call: TRBD2
j_call: TRBJ2-2
v_call: TRBV18

cdr3_aa: CASSAGYEQYF
cdr3_nt: TGTGCCAGCAGTGCAGGATACGAGCAGTACTTC
clone_size: .
d_call: .
j_call: TRBJ2-7
v_call: TRBV2

cdr3_aa: CAILAGAGYEQYF
cdr3_nt: TGTGCCATTTTGGCAGGGGCGGGCTACGAGCAGTACTTC
clone_size: .
d_call: .
j_call: TRBJ2-7
v_call: TRBV10-3

cdr3_aa: CASSGRGGAYSEAFF
cdr3_nt: TGTGCCAGCAGCGGGAGAGGGGGCGCTTATTCTGAAGCTTTCTTT
clone_size: .
d_call: TRBD1
j_call: TRBJ1-1
v_call: TRBV11-1

cdr3_aa: CASSLDGLVYNEQFF
cdr3_nt: TGTGCCAGCAGCTTGGATGGGCTAGTCTACAATGAGCAGTTCTTC
clone_size: .
d_call: .
j_call: TRBJ2-1
v_call: TRBV7-9

cdr3_aa: CASSPNTGVLTDTQYF
cdr3_nt: TGTGCCAGCAGTCCGAACACAGGGGTCCTCACAGATACGCAGTATTTT
clone_size: .
d_call: TRBD1
j_call: TRBJ2-3
v_call: TRBV5-4

cdr3_aa: CASNRQGGGSDTQYF
cdr3_nt: TGTGCCAGCAACAGACAGGGCGGTGGGTCAGATACGCAGTATTTT
clone_size: .
d_call: TRBD1
j_call: TRBJ2-3
v_call: TRBV28

cdr3_aa: CATSRGWDTQYF
cdr3_nt: TGTGCCACCAGCAGGGGATGGGATACGCAGTATTTT
clone_size: .
d_call: .
j_call: TRBJ2-3
v_call: TRBV15

cdr3_aa: CASSLASAAKNIQYF
cdr3_nt: TGTGCCAGCAGCCTGGCTAGCGCGGCCAAAAACATTCAGTACTTC
clone_size: .
d_call: .
j_call: TRBJ2-4
v_call: TRBV28

cdr3_aa: CASTAGLAAGYNEQFF
cdr3_nt: TGTGCCAGCACCGCGGGACTAGCAGCGGGTTACAATGAGCAGTTCTTC
clone_size: .
d_call: TRBD2
j_call: TRBJ2-1
v_call: TRBV27

cdr3_aa: CASRSGGQETQYF
cdr3_nt: TGTGCCAGCAGGTCCGGAGGCCAAGAGACCCAGTACTTC
clone_size: .
d_call: .
j_call: TRBJ2-5
v_call: TRBV6-1

cdr3_aa: CASSVAPGTDSNQPQHF
cdr3_nt: TGTGCCAGTAGTGTCGCTCCTGGGACGGATAGCAATCAGCCCCAGCATTTT
clone_size: .
d_call: .
j_call: TRBJ1-5
v_call: TRBV19

cdr3_aa: CASSGGRGRAYEQYF
cdr3_nt: TGTGCCAGCAGTGGGGGGCGCGGCAGAGCCTACGAGCAGTACTTC
clone_size: .
d_call: .
j_call: TRBJ2-7
v_call: TRBV27

cdr3_aa: CASSLGSGYPPYNEQFF
cdr3_nt: TGTGCCAGCAGTTTAGGGTCAGGGTATCCGCCCTACAATGAGCAGTTCTTC
clone_size: .
d_call: .
j_call: TRBJ2-1
v_call: TRBV27

cdr3_aa: CASSGGDPTEAFF
cdr3_nt: TGTGCCAGCAGTGGTGGAGACCCCACTGAAGCTTTCTTT
clone_size: .
d_call: .
j_call: TRBJ1-1
v_call: TRBV28

cdr3_aa: CAISDGRVGQPQHF
cdr3_nt: TGTGCCATCAGTGACGGGCGGGTAGGGCAGCCCCAGCATTTT
clone_size: .
d_call: .
j_call: TRBJ1-5
v_call: TRBV10-3

cdr3_aa: CASSRVVGNSPLHF
cdr3_nt: TGTGCCAGCAGCCGCGTAGTTGGGAATTCACCCCTCCACTTT
clone_size: .
d_call: .
j_call: TRBJ1-6
v_call: TRBV28

cdr3_aa: CASSRGGLFGPEKDTQYF
cdr3_nt: TGCGCCAGCAGCCGCGGTGGCCTTTTCGGCCCGGAGAAAGATACGCAGTATTTT
clone_size: .
d_call: .
j_call: TRBJ2-3
v_call: TRBV4-1

cdr3_aa: CASSARGGSTDTQYF
cdr3_nt: TGTGCCAGCAGTGCCAGAGGAGGTAGCACAGATACGCAGTATTTT
clone_size: .
d_call: .
j_call: TRBJ2-3
v_call: TRBV9

cdr3_aa: CASSIGGTGGTEAFF
cdr3_nt: TGTGCCAGTAGTATAGGAGGGACAGGGGGCACTGAAGCTTTCTTT
clone_size: .
d_call: TRBD1
j_call: TRBJ1-1
v_call: TRBV19

cdr3_aa: CAINPGQGFYGYTF
cdr3_nt: TGTGCCATCAACCCGGGACAGGGGTTCTATGGCTACACCTTC
clone_size: once
d_call: TRBD1
j_call: TRBJ1-2
v_call: TRBV10-3

cdr3_aa: CASSILGQGAWDYGYTF
cdr3_nt: TGTGCCAGTAGTATCCTGGGACAGGGGGCATGGGACTATGGCTACACCTTC
clone_size: once
d_call: TRBD1
j_call: TRBJ1-2
v_call: TRBV19

cdr3_aa: CASSPYGTENTIYF
cdr3_nt: TGTGCCAGCAGTCCCTACGGGACAGAAAACACCATATATTTT
clone_size: once
d_call: TRBD1
j_call: TRBJ1-3
v_call: TRBV28

cdr3_aa: CASSPTRQGQQFF
cdr3_nt: TGTGCCAGCAGCCCTACTCGACAGGGCCAGCAGTTCTTC
clone_size: .
d_call: TRBD1
j_call: TRBJ2-1
v_call: TRBV7-6

cdr3_aa: CASSPRFSGSRSGGEATYEQYF
cdr3_nt: TGTGCCAGCAGTCCTCGCTTTAGCGGGTCCCGGAGCGGGGGGGAGGCAACCTACGAGCAGTACTTC
clone_size: .
d_call: TRBD2
j_call: TRBJ2-7
v_call: TRBV27

cdr3_aa: CAISGWAQVGGYGYTF
cdr3_nt: TGTGCCATCAGTGGCTGGGCACAGGTCGGTGGCTATGGCTACACCTTC
clone_size: .
d_call: .
j_call: TRBJ1-2
v_call: TRBV10-3

cdr3_aa: CASSPNLERKHSQYF
cdr3_nt: TGTGCCAGCTCACCTAACCTAGAGAGGAAACATTCCCAGTACTTC
clone_size: .
d_call: .
j_call: TRBJ2-4
v_call: TRBV18

cdr3_aa: CASSTNPSPLYEQYF
cdr3_nt: TGTGCCAGCAGCACCAACCCAAGCCCTCTCTACGAGCAGTACTTC
clone_size: once
d_call: .
j_call: TRBJ2-7
v_call: TRBV9